This T cell receptor beta chain derives from a study of immune cell composition in non-small cell lung cancer. Study-wide findings and caveats: Roughly 80% of squamous and 30% to 40% of adenocarcinoma cases had tumour-associated clones >0.5%.

The CDR3 sequence is 15 residues long. Trimming at V came to 6 bases and at J to 7 bases, leaving 4 bases not matched to a gene. The V gene's germline CDR1 is SNHLY and CDR2 FYNNEI. For this clone: Its antigen is currently unknown.

Here immunoSEQ multiplex PCR was the method, and the copy in TCRdb shows in-frame clones only, minus some. The data show 2,300 or so clones, roughly 77% seen once. The same specimen was also included in a second study, on CD4 T cells in lung cancer. That paper adds: Prior treatments included platinum chemotherapy, and some patients had nivolumab or pembrolizumab.

The chain has TRBV2 and TRBJ2-1; 15 bases map to TRBD2. Source material: lung tumor tissue. The source is a human donor with non-small cell lung cancer. The CDR3: CASRTGTSGRNEQFF. Written as DNA, the CDR3 is TGTGCCAGCAGGACCGGGACTAGCGGGAGGAATGAGCAGTTCTTC.